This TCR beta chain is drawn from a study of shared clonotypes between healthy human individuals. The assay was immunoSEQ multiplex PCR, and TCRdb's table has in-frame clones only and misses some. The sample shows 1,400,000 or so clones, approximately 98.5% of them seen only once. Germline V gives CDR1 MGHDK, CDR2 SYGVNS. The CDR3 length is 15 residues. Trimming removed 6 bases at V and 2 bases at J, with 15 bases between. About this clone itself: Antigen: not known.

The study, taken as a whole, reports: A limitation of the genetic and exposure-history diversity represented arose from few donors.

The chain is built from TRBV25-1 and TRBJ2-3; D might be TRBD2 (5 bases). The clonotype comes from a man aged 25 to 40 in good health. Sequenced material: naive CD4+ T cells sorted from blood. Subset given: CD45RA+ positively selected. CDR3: CASSPVGATTDTQYF. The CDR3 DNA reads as TGTGCCAGCAGCCCGGTGGGAGCAACCACAGATACGCAGTATTTT.